This T cell receptor (beta chain) comes out of a study of regulatory T cells in long-lasting Graves disease. Noted time point: newly diagnosed GD, antithyroid drugs for less than 3 months. The TCR library used RNA extracted from PBMCs. This CDR3 has 15 residues. Germline lookup yields CDR1 LNHDA and CDR2 SQIVND (reference sequence). Trimming pared 3 bases from V and 6 bases from J, leaving 15 bases between. For TCR beta, libraries came from iRepertoire HTBI primers and Arm-PCR of CDR3 regions. TCRdb used MiXCR to reprocess the multiplex PCR reads, holding one entry per CDR3 protein. The sample lists 390,000 or so distinct CDR3 sequences; 12% were seen once. This clonotype was seen a few times. In addition, the sample was reused for a study of T cells in Graves' hyperthyroidism and ophthalmopathy.

The sample consisted of peripheral blood mononuclear cells (PBMCs), taken at new diagnosis, from a patient treated with antithyroid drugs. The chain employs TRBV19 and TRBJ2-1; TRBD1 or TRBD2 may be the D gene (5 bases each). The receptor comes from a woman aged 18 to 35 with Graves disease. This CDR3 is CASSIEDRDLNEQFF. The CDR3 bases are TGTGCCAGTAGTATCGAGGACCGGGACCTCAATGAGCAGTTCTTC.